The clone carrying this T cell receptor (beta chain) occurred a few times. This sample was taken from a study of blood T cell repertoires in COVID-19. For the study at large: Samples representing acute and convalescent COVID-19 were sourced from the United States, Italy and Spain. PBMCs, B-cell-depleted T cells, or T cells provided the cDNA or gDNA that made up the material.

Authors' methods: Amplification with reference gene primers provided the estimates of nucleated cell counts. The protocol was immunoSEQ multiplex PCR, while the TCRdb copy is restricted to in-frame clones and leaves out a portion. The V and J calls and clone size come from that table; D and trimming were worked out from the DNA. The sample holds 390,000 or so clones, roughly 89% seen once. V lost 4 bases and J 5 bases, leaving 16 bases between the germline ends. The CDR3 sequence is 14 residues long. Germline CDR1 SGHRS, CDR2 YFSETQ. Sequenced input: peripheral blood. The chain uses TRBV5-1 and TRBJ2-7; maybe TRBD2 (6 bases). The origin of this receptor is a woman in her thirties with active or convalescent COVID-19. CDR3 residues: CASSEALAQHEQYF. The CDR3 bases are TGCGCCAGCAGCGAAGCCCTAGCGCAGCACGAGCAGTACTTC.